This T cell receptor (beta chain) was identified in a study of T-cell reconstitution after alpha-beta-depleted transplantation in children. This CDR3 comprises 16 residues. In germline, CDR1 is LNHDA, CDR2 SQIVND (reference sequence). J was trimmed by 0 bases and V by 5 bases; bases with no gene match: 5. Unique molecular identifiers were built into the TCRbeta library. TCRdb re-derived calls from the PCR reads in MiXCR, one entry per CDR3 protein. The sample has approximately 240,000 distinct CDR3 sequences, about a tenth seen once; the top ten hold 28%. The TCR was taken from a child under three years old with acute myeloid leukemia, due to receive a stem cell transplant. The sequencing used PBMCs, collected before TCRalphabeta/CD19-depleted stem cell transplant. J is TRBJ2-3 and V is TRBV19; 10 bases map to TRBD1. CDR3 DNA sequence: TGTGCCAGTAGTTTTGACAGGGGGCCTAGCACAGATACGCAGTATTTT. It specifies CASSFDRGPSTDTQYF.